The T cell receptor (beta chain) described here comes from a study of PD-1 blockade in classical Hodgkin lymphoma. Points from the study as a whole: Nivolumab starters within 1 year of ASCT were excluded.

A note on this clone: Its antigen is not identified.

Data came from immunoSEQ multiplex PCR; TCRdb stores just in-frame clones and leaves some out. This table holds 95,000 to 100,000 clones, more than 85% found once. V dropped 1 base and J dropped 4 bases, with 7 bases sitting between them. Germline-derived CDR1 and CDR2 are SGDLS and YYNGEE. This CDR3 region has 13 residues. Each and every patient relapsed after autologous stem cell transplantation, and patients got differing brentuximab vedotin exposure. The material sequenced was peripheral blood mononuclear cells (PBMCs), taken before the second cycle of nivolumab. The receptor was isolated from a human donor with classical Hodgkin lymphoma. The J gene is TRBJ2-3, the V gene TRBV9; D gene ambiguous. CDR3 in DNA: TGTGCCAGCAGCGTATTGCAAGCAGATACGCAGTATTTT. Translated, it gives CASSVLQADTQYF.